This note documents a single T cell receptor (beta chain) sequence. cDNA came from roughly 0.5 to 1 ug RNA primed by random hexamers. TCRdb re-called the immunoSEQ multiplex PCR reads through MiXCR, storing one row per CDR3 protein. The sample has 150,000 to 200,000 distinct CDR3 sequences, approximately 95% seen once. This record comes from a study of CD8 T cells in Susac syndrome. At the level of the study: Blood was drawn from Susac syndrome patients while they were therapy-naive, on corticosteroids, or on intravenous immunoglobulin alone.

V gave up 0 bases and J gave up 5 bases; unmatched junction bases: 10. Germline V gives CDR1 MGHRA, CDR2 YSYEKL. There are 18 residues in the CDR3. Diagnostic criteria for definite or probable disease, in their recently defined form, were met by the patients with Susac syndrome. The chain recombines TRBV4-1 with TRBJ1-6; 7 bases line up with TRBD1. The sequenced sample consisted of CD4+ T cells from PBMCs. The clonotype comes from a human donor with Susac syndrome. The CDR3 spells CASSQDRARGDNNSPLHF. The CDR3 DNA reads TGCGCCAGCAGCCAAGATCGGGCCAGGGGGGACAATAATTCACCCCTCCACTTT.